Sequencing of this TCR beta chain was carried out in a study of spatial heterogeneity in lung cancer (dated by TCRdb to 2018 to 2020). In the study overall: Beta-chain transcripts were consistently detected in greater numbers than alpha-chain transcripts, which likely reflected higher beta-chain transcript abundance. In non-small cell lung cancer, the study made a quantitative comparison of TCR alpha and beta repertoires among multiple tumor regions, matched nontumor lung and blood. TCR repertoire features were related to nonsynonymous mutation counts determined by whole-exome sequencing of tumor tissue. In the raw uncorrected reads, each unique combination of TCR and UMI appeared more than ten times on average. At surgery, both alpha and beta chains were TCR-sequenced in 200 to 250 tumor regions, some 64 matched nontumor lung samples and just over 55 PBMC samples. Summary of the overall study and its limitations: Additional single-cell paired TCR alpha and beta sequencing was considered necessary to confirm, at a functional level, the hypothesis that regional TCRs recognize regional mutations. Ubiquitous expanded tumor TCRs showed up in blood more often at tumor resection than at routine follow-up.

Taken from cysteine to phenylalanine, the CDR3 has 15 residues. CDR3 DNA only is kept here, 45 bases in frame from base 1. Taken from the germline V gene, the CDR1 and CDR2 loops are SGHRS and YFSETQ. Trimming accounts for 2 bases at V and 0 bases at J, while the number of junction bases matched to no gene is 1. The time point label of this sample denotes: sample taken at primary tumor resection. Donors were some 70 patients with early-stage, untreated non-small cell lung cancer from the lung TRACERx cohort. TCR sequencing used whole RNA extracted from tumor and nontumor lung tissue, or from cryopreserved PBMC samples, without cell sorting. Only patients for whom sufficient RNA was available from at least two tumor regions were selected for TCR sequencing. The library relied on 5' RACE. The sequencer listed for this sample is NextSeq 500. In the TCR library protocol, a unique molecular identifier was attached to each TCR cDNA molecule so that PCR and sequencing errors could be corrected. The paper's data handling went like this. Decombinator tools were used for TCR identification, UMI-based error correction and CDR3 extraction. TCRs above a frequency of 2 per 1,000, corresponding to the top 1% of the tumor frequency distribution, were defined as expanded. Renyi diversity was calculated using the R vegan package after each repertoire was subsampled 100 times to 5,000 TCRs. CDR3 similarity networks were constructed using string-kernel similarity of amino acid triplets, with links drawn between CDR3s whose pairwise similarity was above 0.82. In TCRdb, the public reads were trimmed at Q25 with fastp and aligned with MiXCR, with productive beta chains retained. For every CDR3 protein sequence, its rows merge into one entry that carries the most common genes and DNA. The V and J calls here are based on TCRdb, not the publication. The sample table shows some 40,000 distinct CDR3 sequences, and roughly 4.9% are seen once. Together, the top ten hold around 25% of the sample.

This clonotype was observed at least ten times. Its antigen is currently not known. No much larger clone is present one base from it, and per-base qualities are unavailable. The source is a female donor with early-stage non-small cell lung cancer. The sample here was PBMCs, taken at surgery. The chain is encoded by TRBV5-1 joined to TRBJ2-3; 9 central bases correspond to TRBD2. CDR3 loop: CASSFAGGSTDTQYF. Read as DNA, the sequence is TGCGCCAGCAGCTTCGCGGGGGGGAGCACAGATACGCAGTATTTT. With the rest looked up from the reference TRBV5-1 and TRBJ2-3 genes rather than sequenced, the full variable domain is KAGVTQTPRYLIKTRGQQVTLSCSPISGHRSVSWYQQTPGQGLQFLFEYFSETQRNKGNFPGRFSGRQFSNSRSEMNVSTLELGDSALYLCASSFAGGSTDTQYFGPGTRLTVL.